What follows are 11 T cell receptor beta chains derived from one specimen sequenced in a study of blood T cells in healthy people across ages. For the second PCR, which ran for about 7 to 11 cycles, a sample-barcoded 5' primer and a J-beta primer mix were used. One entry per CDR3 protein results from TCRdb running MiXCR on the 5' RACE reads. The table includes about 1.6 million distinct CDR3 sequences, 30% to 35% detected once. Sequenced: blood. The receptors derive from a woman in her twenties or thirties in good health.

V usage is TRBV20-1 and J usage is TRBJ1-1; D not certain. Trimming cost V 0 bases and J 1 base, with 9 bases left between them. CDR1 is DFQATT and CDR2 is SNEGSKA in the germline V gene (reference sequence). This CDR3 comprises 14 residues. CDR3 coding DNA: TGCAGTGCTAGAGATCGCACTTCGAACACTGAAGCTTTCTTT. Its protein product is CSARDRTSNTEAFF.

This chain links TRBV6-6 with TRBJ2-2, with 12 positions matching TRBD1. After removal of 6 bases from V and 3 bases from J, the junction contained 5 bases not matched to a gene. The CDR3 is 16 amino acids. Germline V CDR1 and CDR2: MNHNY, SVGAGI (reference sequence). The CDR3 nucleotides are TGTGCCAGCAGACGGGACAGGGGGCCGGACACCGGGGAGCTGTTTTTT. The encoded protein is CASRRDRGPDTGELFF.

The chain employs TRBV25-1 and TRBJ2-1, with TRBD2 matching over 11 bases. V shed 1 base, J shed 5 bases, and the junction held 16 bases outside the gene matches. The CDR3 has 20 amino acids. The V gene's germline CDR1 is MGHDK and CDR2 SYGVNS. The CDR3 sequence: CASSESGTSGSWFLHNEQFF. In nucleotides, the CDR3 is TGTGCCAGCAGTGAATCCGGAACTAGCGGGAGTTGGTTCCTCCACAATGAGCAGTTCTTC. The complete variable domain, with remaining parts taken from reference TRBV25-1 and TRBJ2-1, reads EADIYQTPRYLVIGTGKKITLECSQTMGHDKMYWYQQDPGMELHLIHYSYGVNSTEKGDLSSESTVSRIRTEHFPLTLESARPSHTSQYLCASSESGTSGSWFLHNEQFFGPGTRLTVL.

This sequence joins TRBV6-5 and TRBJ1-4, with D perhaps matching TRBD1 (5 bases). Per the germline V gene, CDR1 is MNHEY and CDR2 is SVGAGI. This CDR3 spans 16 amino acids. The V end was cut by 3 bases, the J end by 6 bases, with 17 bases between. The CDR3 region is CASSYNPQGVDEKLFF. CDR3 DNA: TGTGCCAGCAGTTATAACCCCCAGGGAGTGGATGAAAAACTGTTTTTT.

The chain has TRBV20-1 and TRBJ2-7; 10 bases agree with TRBD2. The CDR3 covers 15 residues. Germline values: CDR1 DFQATT, CDR2 SNEGSKA (reference sequence). Trimming removed 0 bases from V and 2 bases from J; junction bases left unmatched: 4. The CDR3 region has the DNA TGCAGTGCTAGAGAATACGGACTAGCGGCCTACGAGCAGTACTTC. It translates to CSAREYGLAAYEQYF.

This sequence joins TRBV20-1 and TRBJ1-6; D not resolved. This CDR3 comprises 14 residues. The V gene lost 6 bases and the J gene lost 0 bases, with 9 bases spanning the gap. Germline V lookup: CDR1 DFQATT, CDR2 SNEGSKA (reference sequence). In DNA form, the CDR3 reads TGCAGTGCCCGGATGAGCTCCTATAATTCACCCCTCCACTTT. Translated: CSARMSSYNSPLHF.

This sequence joins TRBV6-6 and TRBJ1-1; D is unresolved. Germline-derived CDR1 and CDR2 are MNHNY and SVGAGI (reference sequence). This CDR3 is 12 amino acids long. The V gene lost 2 bases and the J gene lost 11 bases, with 12 bases spanning the gap. Written as DNA, the CDR3 is TGTGCCAGCAGTTACGCGATGGTTGATGCTTTCTTT. It specifies CASSYAMVDAFF.

This clonotype was counted between two and nine times. This chain connects TRBV6-5 to TRBJ1-1; unclear D gene. V was shortened by 5 bases and J by 5 bases, with 12 bases between the two germline ends. From germline, CDR1 is MNHEY and CDR2 SVGAGI. The CDR3 runs to 13 residues. This CDR3 reads CASSPARTTEAFF. The CDR3, as DNA: TGTGCCAGCAGTCCGGCCCGCACTACTGAAGCTTTCTTT.

CDR3 loop: CATEDSEITGELFF. DNA for the CDR3: TGTGCCACAGAGGACAGCGAGATCACCGGGGAGCTGTTTTTT. The chain is built from TRBV10-3 and TRBJ2-2; possibly TRBD1 for D (6 bases). The CDR3 is made up of 14 amino acids. Between the trimmed V and J ends, which lost 10 bases and 4 bases, there was a span of 16 bases. CDR1 ENHRY and CDR2 SYGVKD come from the germline V gene.

The chain has TRBV27 and TRBJ2-3; D call uncertain. Trimming stripped 5 bases from V and 0 bases from J, with 6 bases between. The CDR3 is made up of 13 amino acids. The germline gives CDR1 MNHEY, CDR2 SMNVEV (reference sequence). The CDR3 is CASSTESTDTQYF. CDR3 sequence (DNA): TGTGCCAGCAGTACCGAAAGCACAGATACGCAGTATTTT.

The chain employs TRBV28 and TRBJ2-7; possible D gene TRBD1, 6 bases. V was shortened by 4 bases and J by 5 bases, with 15 bases between the two germline ends. Per germline, CDR1 MDHEN and CDR2 SYDVKM. The CDR3 length is 14 residues. The CDR3 sequence is CASSSGQLENEQYF. The CDR3 DNA follows: TGTGCCAGCAGTTCCGGACAGTTGGAGAACGAGCAGTACTTC.